What follows are 29 T cell receptor beta chains derived from one specimen sequenced in a study of T cells expressing NK-cell markers. TCRdb re-called the 5' RACE reads, yielding one record per CDR3 amino acid sequence without DNA. The sample totals approximately 150,000 distinct CDR3 sequences. Sequencing was carried out using blood T cells: a sorted CD56 or NKG2C T cell subset, CD4+ or CD8+ T cells, or bulk PBMC T cells (not recorded which). These receptors were obtained from a man aged 18 to 30 in good health.

J is TRBJ2-7 and V is TRBV4-3. The CDR3 is made up of 14 amino acids. Germline-derived CDR1 and CDR2 are LGHNA and YSLEER. CDR3 in amino acids: CASSQGSNWVEQYF.

The chain recombines TRBV24-1 with TRBJ1-1; TCRdb proposes TRBD1, but this gene call is untestable without DNA. Germline CDR1 KGHDR, CDR2 SFDVKD. The length of the CDR3 is 15 residues. CDR3 protein: CATSGRGQGYTEAFF.

The chain uses TRBV7-3 and TRBJ2-7; without DNA, the TCRdb call of TRBD1 cannot be checked. This CDR3 region has 14 residues. Germline-derived CDR1 and CDR2 are SGHTA and FQGTGA. The CDR3 sequence: CASSLGQRAYEQYF.

V gene TRBV27 combines with J gene TRBJ1-5; checking the TCRdb D call of TRBD1 is not possible without DNA. Germline V lookup: CDR1 MNHEY, CDR2 SMNVEV (reference sequence). This CDR3 region has 17 residues. CDR3 sequence reads: CASSSRLQGYSNQPQHF.

The chain uses TRBV6-5 and TRBJ2-5; the D call from TCRdb, TRBD2, cannot be confirmed without DNA. Germline V gene sequence: CDR1 MNHEY, CDR2 SVGAGI. The CDR3 is 15 amino acids. The CDR3 loop reads CASSYSQTSWETQYF.

This chain uses TRBV12-3 or TRBV12-4 with TRBJ2-1; as DNA is missing, the TRBD2 call by TCRdb cannot be tested. This CDR3 has 16 residues. CDR3 residues: CASSLFGVAGDNEQFF.

The chain joins TRBV28 to TRBJ2-1; TCRdb lists TRBD2, though no DNA is available to test this call. Per the germline V gene, CDR1 is MDHEN and CDR2 is SYDVKM. The CDR3 contains 12 residues. The CDR3 loop reads CAQNGPNNEQFF.

The chain joins TRBV12-3 or TRBV12-4 to TRBJ2-5; TCRdb gives TRBD2 as the D gene, but with no DNA this cannot be confirmed. There are 16 residues in the CDR3. CDR3 sequence: CASSPGLAGSQETQYF.

The V gene is TRBV23-1, the J gene TRBJ2-5; TCRdb indicates TRBD2, and absent DNA this call remains unverified. TRBV23-1 is given ORF status, its function remaining uncertain. The CDR3 spans 14 residues. CDR3 amino acids: CASSLLDRRETQYF.

CDR3 sequence reads: CASTLDSVGAEAFF. The chain combines TRBV25-1 with TRBJ1-1; absent DNA, TCRdb's TRBD1 call cannot be checked. The germline V gene has CDR1 MGHDK and CDR2 SYGVNS. The CDR3 extends over 14 amino acids.

The chain links TRBV5-8 to TRBJ2-4. CDR1 and CDR2 from the germline V gene are SGHTS and YDEGEE. The CDR3 extends over 17 amino acids. CDR3 protein: CASKSMTENLAKNIQYF. The variable domain in full, completed from reference TRBV5-8 and TRBJ2-4, reads EAGVTQSPTHLIKTRGQQATLRCSPISGHTSVYWYQQALGLGLQFLLWYDEGEERNRGNFPPRFSGRQFPNYSSELNVNALELEDSALYLCASKSMTENLAKNIQYFGAGTRLSVL.

J is TRBJ2-7 and V is TRBV13. This CDR3 contains 16 residues. Germline CDR1 is PRHDT and CDR2 is FYEKMQ (reference sequence). CDR3 sequence: CASSHKKGIASYEQYF.

This chain connects TRBV12-3 or TRBV12-4 to TRBJ1-4; the D gene TCRdb calls, TRBD1, cannot be checked with no DNA. The CDR3 is made up of 16 amino acids. This CDR3 is CASRKDRGVLAEKLFF.

The V and J genes are TRBV4-1 and TRBJ2-5; the D call from TCRdb, TRBD2, cannot be confirmed without DNA. Per germline, CDR1 MGHRA and CDR2 YSYEKL. CDR3 length equals 15 residues. CDR3 sequence reads: CASSLTSGTGETQYF.

The gene calls are TRBV24-1 and TRBJ2-3; TCRdb outputs TRBD2, but without DNA this stays unchecked. CDR3 length equals 14 residues. Germline V lookup: CDR1 KGHDR, CDR2 SFDVKD. The CDR3 is CATGAGEVADTQYF.

The chain combines TRBV3-1 with TRBJ2-1; TCRdb reports TRBD2, a call that lacks DNA to check it against. Germline CDR1 is LGHDT and CDR2 is YNNKEL (reference sequence). This CDR3 has 15 amino acids. CDR3 in amino acids: CASSQELAGSNEQFF.

This chain joins TRBV11-2 and TRBJ2-1; TCRdb's assignment of TRBD1 cannot be checked, as there is no DNA. The germline V gene encodes CDR1 SGHAT and CDR2 FQNNGV. The CDR3 is made up of 13 amino acids. CDR3 region: CASQLKGGNEQFF.

V gene TRBV5-1 combines with J gene TRBJ2-3; TCRdb picks TRBD2, but there is no DNA to check that call. The CDR3 is 18 amino acids. Germline V gene data show CDR1 as SGHRS and CDR2 as YFSETQ. The CDR3 reads CASSLGTSGLRSTDTQYF.

The chain carries TRBV7-9 and TRBJ2-1; TCRdb calls TRBD2, which cannot be checked without DNA. Looked up from germline, CDR1 is SEHNR and CDR2 is FQNEAQ (reference sequence). This CDR3 is 14 amino acids long. The CDR3 loop is CASSLAGGRNEQFF. Full variable domain (remainder filled in from reference TRBV7-9 and TRBJ2-1): DTGVSQNPRHKITKRGQNVTFRCDPISEHNRLYWYRQTLGQGPEFLTYFQNEAQLEKSRLLSDRFSAERPKGSFSTLEIQRTEQGDSAMYLCASSLAGGRNEQFFGPGTRLTVL.

The chain employs TRBV12-3 or TRBV12-4 and TRBJ2-7. This CDR3 has 13 residues. Here the CDR3 reads CASSHGSSYEQYF.

This chain joins TRBV2 and TRBJ2-1; absent DNA, TCRdb's TRBD1 call cannot be checked. Germline loops: CDR1 SNHLY, CDR2 FYNNEI. The CDR3 consists of 14 residues. CDR3 in amino acids: CASTITDRFHEQFF.

The J gene is TRBJ2-3, the V gene TRBV9; the TRBD2 assignment by TCRdb is unverifiable without DNA. The CDR3 runs to 17 residues. Germline-derived CDR1 and CDR2 are SGDLS and YYNGEE. CDR3 loop: CASSEGETSGYTDTQYF. Complete variable domain (other parts from reference TRBV9 and TRBJ2-3): DSGVTQTPKHLITATGQRVTLRCSPRSGDLSVYWYQQSLDQGLQFLIQYYNGEERAKGNILERFSAQQFPDLHSELNLSSLELGDSALYFCASSEGETSGYTDTQYFGPGTRLTVL.

This chain joins TRBV28 and TRBJ2-1; the TRBD2 assignment by TCRdb is unverifiable without DNA. In germline, CDR1 is MDHEN, CDR2 SYDVKM. The CDR3 has 15 amino acids. This chain's CDR3 is CASSPLAGSYNEQFF.

The chain employs TRBV11-2 and TRBJ2-1; the TCRdb D gene call, TRBD2, has no DNA to confirm it. CDR3 length: 15 amino acids. Germline-derived CDR1 and CDR2 are SGHAT and FQNNGV. The CDR3 here is CASSQDVGGGNEQFF.

The chain employs TRBV19 and TRBJ2-1. Germline lookup yields CDR1 LNHDA and CDR2 SQIVND (reference sequence). The CDR3 loop spans 14 amino acids. The CDR3 sequence is CASSIADSDNEQFF.

V usage is TRBV6-9 and J usage is TRBJ1-3; checking the TCRdb D call of TRBD1 is not possible without DNA. The CDR3 spans 17 residues. Looked up from germline, CDR1 is MNHGY and CDR2 is SVAAGI. The CDR3 loop is CASSYYDPGARGNTIYF.

The chain employs TRBV27 and TRBJ2-1; lacking DNA, the TRBD1 call made by TCRdb goes unchecked. Germline CDR1 reads MNHEY; CDR2 reads SMNVEV (reference sequence). The CDR3 is made up of 15 amino acids. CDR3 protein: CASSLSGTGGPEQFF.

The V gene is TRBV28, the J gene TRBJ2-7; lacking DNA, the TRBD2 call made by TCRdb goes unchecked. This CDR3 comprises 15 residues. The germline V gene encodes CDR1 MDHEN and CDR2 SYDVKM. CDR3 sequence: CASRPTSGRFYEQYF.

The chain's CDR3 is CASSPRVRRVETQYF. The chain has TRBV12-3 or TRBV12-4 and TRBJ2-5; the D call of TRBD1 rests on TCRdb alone, since no DNA is present to check it. The CDR3 is made up of 15 amino acids.